This T cell receptor beta chain was sequenced for a study of cytomegalovirus exposure and HLA in healthy donors. This clone has just one count. Primers included in the PCR were 60 Vbeta and 13 Jbeta primers. Assay used: immunoSEQ multiplex PCR; TCRdb lists only in-frame clones, some missing. The data hold over 95,000 clones, with about 80% observed a single time. Sequenced input: PBMCs. The receptor's source is a human donor in good health.

This chain's CDR3 is CASSLVDVGATQYF. In DNA, the CDR3 is TGTGCCAGCAGCTTAGTTGACGTGGGCGCGACCCAGTACTTC. The chain carries TRBV11-2 and TRBJ2-5; D remains unclear. In germline, CDR1 is SGHAT, CDR2 FQNNGV. The length of the CDR3 is 14 residues. Trimming cost V 1 base and J 7 bases, with 13 bases left between them.